The 2 T cell receptor beta chains reported below all come from one sample, sequenced in a study of blood T cell repertoires in COVID-19. Some clones are missing from TCRdb's copy, which holds only in-frame ones; the method was immunoSEQ multiplex PCR. In the table there are hundreds of thousands of clones, about nine tenths of which are singletons. Sequences were obtained from peripheral blood. The receptors were sampled from a woman in her thirties with active or convalescent COVID-19.

V usage is TRBV27 and J usage is TRBJ1-2; 10 nucleotides agree with TRBD1. This CDR3 has 15 amino acids. Trimming removed 5 bases from V and 6 bases from J; junction bases left unmatched: 9. CDR1 is MNHEY, CDR2 SMNVEV, per germline (reference sequence). The chain's CDR3 is CASSTRDRGRHGYTF. For the CDR3, the DNA is TGTGCCAGCAGTACCCGGGACAGGGGAAGGCATGGCTACACCTTC.

The chain couples TRBV7-8 to TRBJ1-4; D is ambiguous. V was trimmed by 1 base and J by 6 bases, leaving 15 bases between them. The CDR3 contains 16 residues. Germline-derived CDR1 and CDR2 are SGHVS and FQNEAQ. Here the CDR3 DNA reads TGTGCCAGCAGCTTAGGTACGGGGTTTAAGGATGAAAAACTGTTTTTT. Its protein product is CASSLGTGFKDEKLFF.